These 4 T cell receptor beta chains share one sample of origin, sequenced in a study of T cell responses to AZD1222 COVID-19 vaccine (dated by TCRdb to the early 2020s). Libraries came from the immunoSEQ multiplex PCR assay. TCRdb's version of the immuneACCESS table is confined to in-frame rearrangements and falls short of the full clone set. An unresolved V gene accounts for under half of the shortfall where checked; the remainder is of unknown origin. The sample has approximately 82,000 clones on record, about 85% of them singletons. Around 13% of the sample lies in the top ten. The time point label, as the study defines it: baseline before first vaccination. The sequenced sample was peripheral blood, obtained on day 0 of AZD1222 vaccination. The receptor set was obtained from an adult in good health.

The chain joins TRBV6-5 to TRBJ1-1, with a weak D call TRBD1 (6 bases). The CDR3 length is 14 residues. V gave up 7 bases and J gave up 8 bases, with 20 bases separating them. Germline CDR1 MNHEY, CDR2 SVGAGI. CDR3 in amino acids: CASTSGRGKFEAFF. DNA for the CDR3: TGTGCCAGCACCAGCGGGAGGGGGAAATTCGAAGCTTTCTTT.

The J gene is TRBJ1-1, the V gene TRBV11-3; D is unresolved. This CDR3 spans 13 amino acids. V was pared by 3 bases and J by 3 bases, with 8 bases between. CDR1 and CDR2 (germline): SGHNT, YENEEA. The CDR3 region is CASSLAADTEAFF. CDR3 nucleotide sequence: TGTGCCAGCAGCTTGGCCGCGGACACTGAAGCTTTCTTT.

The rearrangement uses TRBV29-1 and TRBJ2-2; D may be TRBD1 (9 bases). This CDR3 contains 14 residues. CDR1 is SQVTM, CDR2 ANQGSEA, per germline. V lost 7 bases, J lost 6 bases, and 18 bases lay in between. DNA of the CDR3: TGCAGCGCGGCGGGGGGACAGGGCGCCGGGGAGCTGTTTTTT. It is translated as CSAAGGQGAGELFF.

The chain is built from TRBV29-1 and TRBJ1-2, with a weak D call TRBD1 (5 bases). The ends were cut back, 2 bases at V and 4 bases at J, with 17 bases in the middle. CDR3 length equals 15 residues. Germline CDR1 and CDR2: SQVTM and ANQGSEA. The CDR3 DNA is TGCAGCGTTGAAATTGGGGCACTCGGACTCTATGGCTACACCTTC. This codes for CSVEIGALGLYGYTF. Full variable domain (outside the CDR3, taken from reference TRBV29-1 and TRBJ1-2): SAVISQKPSRDICQRGTSLTIQCQVDSQVTMMFWYRQQPGQSLTLIATANQGSEATYESGFVIDKFPISRPNLTFSTLTVSNMSPEDSSIYLCSVEIGALGLYGYTFGSGTRLTVV.